The 25 T cell receptor beta chains below come from one sample, sequenced in a study of graft-versus-host responses after intestinal transplantation. Method: immunoSEQ multiplex PCR; TCRdb's copy keeps in-frame clones and lacks some. Among more than 25,000 clones, 85% to 95% were seen once, and the ten largest hold 0.45% to 0.6%. The sample in question was PBMCs, obtained 18 days after transplant. Receptors originate from a human patient who received an intestinal transplant, so some T cells may come from the graft donor.

V and J are TRBV5-4 and TRBJ1-6, with 7 positions matching TRBD1. V lost 2 bases, J lost 10 bases, and 9 bases stayed unmatched. The CDR3 has 15 residues. Per germline, CDR1 SGHNT and CDR2 YYREEE (reference sequence). CDR3 nucleotides: TGTGCCAGCAGCTTCCTAAGGGGGCTTGCGTCACCCCTCCACTTT. This translates into CASSFLRGLASPLHF. Using reference TRBV5-4 and TRBJ1-6 for the parts outside the CDR3, the full variable domain is ETGVTQSPTHLIKTRGQQVTLRCSSQSGHNTVSWYQQALGQGPQFIFQYYREEENGRGNFPPRFSGLQFPNYSSELNVNALELDDSALYLCASSFLRGLASPLHFGNGTRLTVT.

V usage is TRBV6-1 and J usage is TRBJ2-5; possibly TRBD1 or TRBD2 for D (5 bases each). CDR1 MNHNS and CDR2 SASEGT come from the germline V gene. The germline V and J ends were trimmed by 8 bases and 4 bases, with 20 bases remaining between them. The CDR3 has 15 residues. The CDR3 protein is CASGHTARGLETQYF. DNA for the CDR3: TGTGCCAGCGGACACACGGCCCGGGGCCTAGAGACCCAGTACTTC.

The chain is built from TRBV7-9 and TRBJ2-1, with a weak D call TRBD2 (5 bases). CDR1 and CDR2 from the germline V gene are SEHNR and FQNEAQ (reference sequence). This CDR3 has 13 amino acids. V dropped 0 bases and J dropped 7 bases, with 7 bases sitting between them. Here the CDR3 DNA reads TGTGCCAGCAGCTTAGCTCCGGGGAATGAGCAGTTCTTC. Protein: CASSLAPGNEQFF.

The chain recombines TRBV6-6 with TRBJ1-3; TRBD1 is a possible D gene (6 bases). The CDR3 is 15 amino acids. Deletions cut 7 bases from V and 1 base from J, with 14 bases between. Germline CDR1 MNHNY, CDR2 SVGAGI (reference sequence). The DNA for the CDR3 is TGTGCCAGCAATGACAGGCCCTCATCTGGAAACACCATATATTTT. Translation gives CASNDRPSSGNTIYF.

The chain recombines TRBV2 with TRBJ2-7; a weak D match, TRBD1 (6 bases). Germline CDR1 reads SNHLY; CDR2 reads FYNNEI. V was shortened by 3 bases and J by 4 bases, with 10 bases between the two germline ends. This CDR3 comprises 13 residues. The CDR3 nucleotides are TGTGCCAGCAGTGAGGTGCAGGGGTACGAGCAGTACTTC. Translating it yields CASSEVQGYEQYF.

This chain connects TRBV6-5 to TRBJ2-7; the D gene could be TRBD1 or TRBD2 (5 bases each). The germline V gene has CDR1 MNHEY and CDR2 SVGAGI. V was cut by 2 bases and J by 3 bases, with 8 bases left in between. This CDR3 contains 13 residues. DNA of the CDR3: TGTGCCAGCAGTTACCTTGGGGGCTACGAGCAGTACTTC. Translating it yields CASSYLGGYEQYF.

This chain uses TRBV9 with TRBJ1-5; 7 nucleotides align to TRBD1. V dropped 3 bases and J dropped 1; count of bases not matched to a gene: 4. The CDR3 totals 15 residues. Germline CDR1 SGDLS, CDR2 YYNGEE. CDR3 sequence: CASSARGQSNQPQHF. For the CDR3, the DNA is TGTGCCAGCAGCGCTCGGGGACAGAGCAATCAGCCCCAGCATTTT. The full variable domain, its missing parts supplied by reference TRBV9 and TRBJ1-5, is DSGVTQTPKHLITATGQRVTLRCSPRSGDLSVYWYQQSLDQGLQFLIQYYNGEERAKGNILERFSAQQFPDLHSELNLSSLELGDSALYFCASSARGQSNQPQHFGDGTRLSIL.

DNA of the CDR3: TGTGCCACAGCGACAGGGACCGAAAAACTGTTTTTT. Its protein is CATATGTEKLFF. The chain couples TRBV15 to TRBJ1-4; TRBD1 matches at 7 bases. J lost 8 bases, V lost 9 bases, and 6 bases had no gene match. The CDR3 loop spans 12 amino acids. Germline CDR1 and CDR2: LNHNV and YYDKDF (reference sequence).

This rearrangement joins TRBV19 to TRBJ1-1; D is unclear. CDR1 is LNHDA and CDR2 is SQIVND in the germline V gene (reference sequence). The V gene lost 4 bases and the J gene lost 0 bases, with 6 bases spanning the gap. The CDR3 is 13 amino acids. CDR3 region: CASSTSVNTEAFF. The CDR3 DNA is TGTGCCAGTAGTACTAGCGTGAACACTGAAGCTTTCTTT.

The V call is TRBV27, the J call TRBJ2-3; 9 nucleotides align to TRBD2. CDR1 and CDR2 from the germline V gene are MNHEY and SMNVEV (reference sequence). J gave up 3 bases and V 6 bases, and 7 bases lay outside the gene matches. This CDR3 spans 15 amino acids. DNA of the CDR3: TGTGCCAGCAGACCCGGGACTAGCACGACAGATACGCAGTATTTT. Translated: CASRPGTSTTDTQYF.

The rearrangement joins TRBV2 to TRBJ1-5; perhaps TRBD1 as D (5 bases). The V gene lost 7 bases and the J gene lost 5 bases, with 12 bases spanning the gap. Germline loops: CDR1 SNHLY, CDR2 FYNNEI. The CDR3 length is 13 residues. CDR3 DNA sequence: TGTGCCAGCATGAGGGACGGCGATCAGCCCCAGCATTTT. It encodes CASMRDGDQPQHF.

The table lists this clone with a count of one. This chain joins TRBV4-1 and TRBJ1-2, with 7 bases identical to TRBD1. Per germline, CDR1 MGHRA and CDR2 YSYEKL. Trimming took 3 bases from V and 6 from J; bases not matched to a gene: 10. The CDR3 consists of 15 residues. The chain's CDR3 is CASSHETGQLNGYTF. The CDR3 DNA is TGCGCCAGCAGCCACGAGACGGGACAGCTAAATGGCTACACCTTC.

The rearrangement joins TRBV2 to TRBJ1-2; D is unresolved. Germline V gives CDR1 SNHLY, CDR2 FYNNEI. The V end was cut by 6 bases, the J end by 4 bases, with 6 bases between. The CDR3 spans 11 residues. CDR3: CASRRSYGYTF. The DNA for the CDR3 is TGTGCCAGCAGACGGAGCTATGGCTACACCTTC.

J is TRBJ2-7 and V is TRBV7-8; 7 nucleotides match TRBD1. The CDR3 is 17 residues long. Per the germline V gene, CDR1 is SGHVS and CDR2 is FQNEAQ. V was clipped by 0 bases and J by 5 bases; unmatched bases: 13. The DNA for the CDR3 is TGTGCCAGCAGCTTAGCCTTAGGAACAGGGGTTGGGGACGAGCAGTACTTC. Translating gives CASSLALGTGVGDEQYF.

The chain is built from TRBV2 and TRBJ1-2, with unresolved D. Trimming took off 3 bases at V and 4 bases at J, with 12 bases between the two ends. This CDR3 comprises 14 residues. The germline CDR1 and CDR2 sequences are SNHLY and FYNNEI. CDR3 amino acids: CASSDAAQSYGYTF. The CDR3 DNA is TGTGCCAGCAGTGATGCGGCCCAAAGCTATGGCTACACCTTC.

The genes are TRBV15 and TRBJ1-5; 8 positions match TRBD1. CDR1 and CDR2 (germline): LNHNV, YYDKDF (reference sequence). This CDR3 spans 16 amino acids. V was clipped by 2 bases and J by 1 base; unmatched bases: 4. The CDR3 here is CATSRPDRGSNQPQHF. The CDR3 nucleotides read TGTGCCACCAGCAGACCCGACAGGGGCAGCAATCAGCCCCAGCATTTT.

This chain links TRBV4-1 with TRBJ1-5, with 7 bases matching TRBD1. The V segment lost 2 bases and the J segment 5 bases; nucleotides outside the gene matches: 3. The germline V gene encodes CDR1 MGHRA and CDR2 YSYEKL. The CDR3 sequence is 14 residues long. CDR3 residues: CASSQWDSYQPQHF. CDR3 in DNA: TGCGCCAGCAGCCAATGGGACAGTTATCAGCCCCAGCATTTT.

The gene calls are TRBV27 and TRBJ2-3; no firm D call. CDR1 is MNHEY, CDR2 SMNVEV, per germline (reference sequence). V was shortened by 0 bases and J by 0 bases, with 13 bases between the two germline ends. This CDR3 comprises 17 residues. Here the CDR3 reads CASSLSMLPSSTDTQYF. CDR3 DNA sequence: TGTGCCAGCAGTTTATCGATGCTACCCTCTAGCACAGATACGCAGTATTTT.

The V call is TRBV30, the J call TRBJ2-7; TRBD1 or TRBD2 may be the D gene (5 bases each). V was pared by 5 bases and J by 0 bases, with 8 bases between. CDR1 GTSNPN and CDR2 SVGIG come from the germline V gene (reference sequence). The CDR3 has 12 amino acids. In nucleotides, the CDR3 is TGTGCCTGGGCCGGGACCTCCTACGAGCAGTACTTC. Translated: CAWAGTSYEQYF. The variable domain in full, completed from reference TRBV30 and TRBJ2-7, reads SQTIHQWPATLVQPVGSPLSLECTVEGTSNPNLYWYRQAAGRGLQLLFYSVGIGQISSEVPQNLSASRPQDRQFILSSKKLLLSDSGFYLCAWAGTSYEQYFGPGTRLTVT.

The chain uses TRBV7-6 and TRBJ2-1; 13 nucleotides match TRBD2. Germline V gene lookup returns CDR1 SGHVS and CDR2 FNYEAQ. The CDR3 extends over 19 amino acids. After removal of 5 bases from V and 5 bases from J, the junction contained 15 bases not matched to a gene. The CDR3 spells CASSGQTSGGPREHNEQFF. The CDR3, as DNA: TGTGCCAGCAGCGGACAGACTAGCGGGGGGCCTAGAGAACACAATGAGCAGTTCTTC.

The chain is built from TRBV11-2 and TRBJ1-6, with D unclear. Germline values: CDR1 SGHAT, CDR2 FQNNGV. The CDR3 has 15 amino acids. V shed 0 bases and J shed 10 bases, with 13 bases lying between them. CDR3 sequence (DNA): TGTGCCAGCAGCTTAGATCCGGGCGGATACTCACCCCTCCACTTT. Translation: CASSLDPGGYSPLHF.

This rearrangement joins TRBV19 to TRBJ2-1, with no clear D. CDR3 length: 12 amino acids. Germline lookup yields CDR1 LNHDA and CDR2 SQIVND (reference sequence). The V end lost 10 bases, the J end lost 4 bases, and 11 bases lay between the germline ends. The CDR3: CATRPGYNEQFF. In DNA, the CDR3 is TGTGCCACACGGCCAGGTTACAATGAGCAGTTCTTC. Combining the CDR3 with reference TRBV19 and TRBJ2-1 gives the whole variable domain DGGITQSPKYLFRKEGQNVTLSCEQNLNHDAMYWYRQDPGQGLRLIYYSQIVNDFQKGDIAEGYSVSREKKESFPLTVTSAQKNPTAFYLCATRPGYNEQFFGPGTRLTVL.

This chain links TRBV9 with TRBJ1-2, with TRBD1 identical over 7 bases. In germline, CDR1 is SGDLS, CDR2 YYNGEE. Unmatched junction bases numbered 6, after V lost 1 base and J lost 6 bases. This CDR3 comprises 14 residues. CDR3 sequence: CASSVTGETDGYTF. As DNA, the CDR3 is TGTGCCAGCAGCGTAACAGGGGAAACGGATGGCTACACCTTC.

The V call is TRBV19, the J call TRBJ1-1; a possible D gene is TRBD1 (6 bases). This CDR3 has 15 amino acids. V was cut by 2 bases and J by 11 bases, with 21 bases left in between. Germline V lookup: CDR1 LNHDA, CDR2 SQIVND (reference sequence). The CDR3 nucleotides are TGTGCCAGTAGTATAATGGGTGGGGGGCGCGGGACGGCTTTCTTT. This sequence encodes CASSIMGGGRGTAFF.

This clone has just one count. V and J are TRBV9 and TRBJ1-4, with D possibly matching TRBD1 (5 bases). With 0 bases removed from V and 8 bases from J, the gap between germline ends came to 14 bases. This CDR3 is 15 amino acids long. The V gene's germline CDR1 is SGDLS and CDR2 YYNGEE. The chain's CDR3 is CASSVGGRVDEKLFF. CDR3 sequence (DNA): TGTGCCAGCAGCGTAGGTGGCAGGGTGGACGAAAAACTGTTTTTT.